This T cell receptor beta chain was captured in a study of blood T cell repertoires in COVID-19. The wider study: PBMCs, B-cell-depleted T cells, or T cells provided the cDNA or gDNA that made up the material.

CDR3 length: 15 amino acids. With 5 bases removed from V and 7 bases from J, the gap between germline ends came to 21 bases. Per the germline V gene, CDR1 is SGHVS and CDR2 is FNYEAQ. In the source study's methods: By means of reference gene primer amplification, nucleated cell counts were estimated. Data came from immunoSEQ multiplex PCR; TCRdb stores just in-frame clones and leaves some out. D and trimming were read from the DNA, whereas the V and J calls and clone size are those reported in that table. The table shows 150,000 to 200,000 clones, with about 86% occurring only once. The V and J genes are TRBV7-6 and TRBJ2-7, with D possibly TRBD2 on 6 matching bases. The sequence came from a man between 45 and 60 years old with active or convalescent COVID-19. The sequenced material came from peripheral blood. The CDR3 DNA reads TGTGCCAGCAGCAAAGGGACTCCGCTGGGGGAGGAGCAGTACTTC. Translated, it gives CASSKGTPLGEEQYF.